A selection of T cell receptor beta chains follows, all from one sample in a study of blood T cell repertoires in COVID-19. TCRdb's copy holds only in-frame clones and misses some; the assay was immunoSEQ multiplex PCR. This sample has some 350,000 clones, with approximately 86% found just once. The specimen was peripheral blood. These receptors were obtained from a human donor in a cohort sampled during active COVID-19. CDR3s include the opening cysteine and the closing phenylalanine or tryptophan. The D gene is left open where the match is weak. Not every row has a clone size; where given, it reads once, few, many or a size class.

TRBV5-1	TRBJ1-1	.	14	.	CASSAVGGAAEAFF	TGCGCCAGCAGCGCCGTCGGAGGGGCCGCTGAAGCTTTCTTT
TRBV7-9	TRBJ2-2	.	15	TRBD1	CASSWDRGNTGELFF	TGTGCCAGCAGCTGGGACAGGGGAAACACCGGGGAGCTGTTTTTT
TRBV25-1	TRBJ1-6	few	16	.	CASSEYRQGEVSPLHF	TGTGCCAGCAGTGAATACAGGCAGGGCGAGGTATCACCCCTCCACTTT
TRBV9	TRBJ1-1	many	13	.	CASSVDRNTEAFF	TGTGCCAGCAGCGTAGATCGGAACACTGAAGCTTTCTTT
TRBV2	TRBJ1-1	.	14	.	CASSERTANTEAFF	TGTGCCAGCAGTGAGCGGACAGCGAACACTGAAGCTTTCTTT
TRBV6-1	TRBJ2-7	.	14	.	CASSETEDSYEQYF	TGTGCCAGCAGTGAAACCGAAGACAGCTACGAGCAGTACTTC
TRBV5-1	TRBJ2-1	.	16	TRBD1	CASSLKTGTGRNEQFF	TGCGCCAGCAGCTTGAAAACCGGGACAGGGAGGAATGAGCAGTTCTTC
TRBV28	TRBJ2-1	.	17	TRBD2	CASSLWASGRMGNEQFF	TGTGCCAGCAGTTTATGGGCTAGCGGGAGGATGGGGAATGAGCAGTTCTTC
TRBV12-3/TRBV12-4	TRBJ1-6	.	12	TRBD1	CASSGDRTPLHF	TGTGCCAGCAGCGGGGACAGAACACCCCTCCACTTT
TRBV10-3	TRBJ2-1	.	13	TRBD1	CAARSQGFDEQFF	TGTGCCGCTAGGTCACAGGGGTTCGATGAGCAGTTCTTC
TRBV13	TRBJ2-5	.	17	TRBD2	CASSLGVAGGPRSRPDF	TGTGCCAGCAGCCTCGGGGTAGCGGGAGGGCCTCGGAGTCGTCCGGACTTC
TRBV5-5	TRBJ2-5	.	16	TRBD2	CASSLEVLAGVETQYF	TGTGCCAGCAGCTTGGAGGTTCTAGCGGGAGTCGAGACCCAGTACTTC
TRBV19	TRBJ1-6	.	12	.	CASSTGASPLHF	TGTGCCAGTAGTACAGGGGCCTCACCCCTCCACTTT
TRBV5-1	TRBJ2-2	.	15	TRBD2	CASSRSGVNTGELFF	TGCGCCAGCAGCCGTAGCGGGGTGAACACCGGGGAGCTGTTTTTT
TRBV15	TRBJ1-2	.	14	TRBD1	CATSREQGAYGYTF	TGTGCCACCAGCAGAGAACAGGGGGCATATGGCTACACCTTC
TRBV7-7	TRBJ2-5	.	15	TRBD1	CASSLGLTPAGGQYF	TGTGCCAGCAGCTTAGGTCTTACACCCGCAGGGGGCCAGTACTTC
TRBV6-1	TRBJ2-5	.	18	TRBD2	CASSESLTSGGFQETQYF	TGTGCCAGCAGTGAAAGCCTAACTAGCGGGGGATTCCAAGAGACCCAGTACTTC